These 20 T cell receptor beta chains originate from one sample sequenced in a study of glioma-infiltrating T cells. The iRepertoire nested amplicon-rescue multiplex PCR amplified TCR alpha and beta CDR3s from RNA. One entry per CDR3 protein, called by TCRdb with MiXCR from the multiplex PCR reads. The profile shows about 130,000 distinct CDR3 sequences, approximately 26% of them singletons. Sequenced material: glioma tissue, nonneoplastic brain tissue, or PBMCs (not recorded which). The receptor source for this set is a human donor with low-grade glioma or glioblastoma, undergoing nonglioma brain surgery, or in good health (not recorded which).

The table lists this clonotype with many counts. The chain joins TRBV4-1 to TRBJ1-3, with 7 bases matching TRBD1. The V gene's germline CDR1 is MGHRA and CDR2 YSYEKL. The CDR3 is 15 amino acids. With 4 bases clipped from V and 4 bases from J, the junction kept 7 bases outside the gene matches. In DNA form, the CDR3 reads TGCGCCAGCAGCCCCATCAGGGGGAAGGGAAACACCATATATTTT. It yields the protein CASSPIRGKGNTIYF.

J is TRBJ1-5 and V is TRBV3-1; TRBD1 might be the D (6 bases). CDR1 is LGHDT and CDR2 is YNNKEL in the germline V gene (reference sequence). Trimming took 1 base from V and 5 from J, leaving 9 bases between them. This CDR3 spans 14 amino acids. The CDR3 nucleotides are TGTGCCAGCAGCCAAGCAGGGGAAGATCAGCCCCAGCATTTT. This sequence encodes CASSQAGEDQPQHF.

This chain uses TRBV11-2 with TRBJ1-5; D perhaps matches TRBD1 (6 bases). V shed 5 bases and J shed 5 bases, with 10 bases lying between them. Per the germline V gene, CDR1 is SGHAT and CDR2 is FQNNGV. The CDR3 totals 13 residues. In nucleotides, the CDR3 is TGTGCCAGCAGCAATACAGGGCATCAGCCCCAGCATTTT. It is translated as CASSNTGHQPQHF.

The chain recombines TRBV5-1 with TRBJ2-1; no firm D call. Germline lookup yields CDR1 SGHRS and CDR2 YFSETQ. V was cut by 0 bases and J by 8 bases, with 9 bases left in between. This CDR3 is 13 amino acids long. The CDR3: CASSLEVFDEQFF. In DNA, the CDR3 is TGCGCCAGCAGCTTGGAGGTTTTCGATGAGCAGTTCTTC.

This clonotype was seen once. This chain links TRBV7-9 with TRBJ2-1, with a possible D match to TRBD2 (6 bases). Deletions cut 2 bases from V and 2 bases from J, with 13 bases between. This CDR3 is built from 16 residues. Germline loops: CDR1 SEHNR, CDR2 FQNEAQ (reference sequence). For the CDR3, the DNA is TGTGCCAGCAGCTTAAAGGCTGGAGGGGCCTACAATGAGCAGTTCTTC. Translation gives CASSLKAGGAYNEQFF.

Of note for this clonotype: Because the CDR3 is missing its conserved closing phenylalanine or tryptophan, this is likely a read error. This chain links TRBV7-6 with TRBJ2-5, with unresolved D. CDR1 is SGHVS and CDR2 is FNYEAQ in the germline V gene. This CDR3 region has 13 residues. Deletions cut 4 bases from V and 0 bases from J, with 6 bases between. The CDR3 sequence is CASSSAYQETQYL. CDR3 DNA sequence: TGTGCCAGCAGCTCAGCGTACCAAGAGACCCAGTACTTG.

This clonotype was observed a few times. The gene calls are TRBV11-1 and TRBJ2-5; D might be TRBD1 (6 bases). This CDR3 has 14 amino acids. CDR1 and CDR2 from the germline V gene are SGHAT and FQDESV (reference sequence). Trimming removed 8 bases from V and 2 bases from J, with 15 bases in between. CDR3 in amino acids: CASLRTEPQETQYF. Written as DNA, the CDR3 is TGTGCCAGCCTCAGGACAGAACCACAAGAGACCCAGTACTTC.

This chain connects TRBV3-1 to TRBJ2-1; 8 bases fit TRBD2. With V trimmed by 2 bases and J by 4 bases, 7 bases remained unmatched. CDR1 and CDR2 from the germline V gene are LGHDT and YNNKEL (reference sequence). There are 16 residues in the CDR3. In DNA, the CDR3 is TGTGCCAGCAGCCAAAGACGGGGGGGCCGATACAATGAGCAGTTCTTC. It translates to CASSQRRGGRYNEQFF.

The sample holds a few counts of this clonotype. The rearrangement links TRBV20-1 to TRBJ2-2; a weak D match, TRBD1 (5 bases). With 2 bases removed from V and 3 bases from J, the gap between germline ends came to 13 bases. Per the germline V gene, CDR1 is DFQATT and CDR2 is SNEGSKA (reference sequence). The CDR3 consists of 15 residues. CDR3 in DNA: TGCAGTGCTAGACCCCAGGGAAGGTACACCGGGGAGCTGTTTTTT. As protein: CSARPQGRYTGELFF.

This clonotype was observed a handful of times. This sequence joins TRBV7-9 and TRBJ1-5; no clear D gene. This CDR3 is 16 amino acids long. Trimming stripped 6 bases from V and 0 bases from J, with 15 bases between. Germline-derived CDR1 and CDR2 are SEHNR and FQNEAQ (reference sequence). This CDR3 reads CASSDLGIDSNQPQHF. In DNA, the CDR3 is TGTGCCAGCAGTGATTTGGGTATCGATAGCAATCAGCCCCAGCATTTT.

The rearrangement links TRBV4-1 to TRBJ1-6, with no clear D. V was trimmed by 4 bases and J by 4 bases, leaving 17 bases between them. The CDR3 totals 17 residues. Germline CDR1 reads MGHRA; CDR2 reads YSYEKL. The CDR3 DNA follows: TGCGCCAGCAGCCCAGAGAGCTTGACTACATATAATTCACCCCTCCACTTT. Translating gives CASSPESLTTYNSPLHF.

The rearrangement uses TRBV7-9 and TRBJ1-2; D possibly corresponds to TRBD1 (5 bases). The CDR3 sequence is 16 residues long. Germline CDR1 reads SEHNR; CDR2 reads FQNEAQ (reference sequence). Trimming cost V 4 bases and J 0 bases, with 15 bases left between them. The chain's CDR3 is CASSSGTSPANYGYTF. The CDR3 DNA reads as TGTGCCAGCAGCTCAGGGACTTCACCAGCTAACTATGGCTACACCTTC.

This clonotype was counted at least ten times. The gene calls are TRBV20-1 and TRBJ1-1, with 7 bases aligning to TRBD1. V lost 5 bases, J lost 0 bases, and 9 bases stayed unmatched. Per germline, CDR1 DFQATT and CDR2 SNEGSKA (reference sequence). This CDR3 region has 15 residues. The CDR3 DNA reads as TGCAGTGCTGAAAGAAGGGACAGAATGAACACTGAAGCTTTCTTT. It encodes CSAERRDRMNTEAFF.

This clonotype has a count of ten or more. This rearrangement joins TRBV7-2 to TRBJ2-1; no reliable D call. The V gene's germline CDR1 is SGHTA and CDR2 FQGNSA. With 5 bases removed from V and 3 bases from J, the gap between germline ends came to 8 bases. The CDR3 sequence is 13 residues long. CDR3 sequence (DNA): TGTGCCAGCAGCGGAACCCTCTACAATGAGCAGTTCTTC. Its protein product is CASSGTLYNEQFF. Drawing the rest from reference TRBV7-2 and TRBJ2-1, the complete variable domain is GAGVSQSPSNKVTEKGKDVELRCDPISGHTALYWYRQSLGQGLEFLIYFQGNSAPDKSGLPSDRFSAERTGGSVSTLTIQRTQQEDSAVYLCASSGTLYNEQFFGPGTRLTVL.

The table lists this clonotype with many counts. J is TRBJ2-2 and V is TRBV20-1; the match to TRBD1 covers 12 bases. This CDR3 is 15 amino acids long. Germline lookup yields CDR1 DFQATT and CDR2 SNEGSKA (reference sequence). Germline trimming cut 3 bases from V and 3 bases from J; bases unmatched to any gene: 2. CDR3 in DNA: TGCAGTGCTAGGGGGACAGGGGGCTACACCGGGGAGCTGTTTTTT. The encoded protein is CSARGTGGYTGELFF.

This clonotype has just one count. The chain joins TRBV19 to TRBJ2-1; D is possibly TRBD2 (6 bases). The V gene lost 11 bases and the J gene lost 6 bases, with 20 bases spanning the gap. Germline V gives CDR1 LNHDA, CDR2 SQIVND (reference sequence). This CDR3 is built from 14 residues. Here the CDR3 reads CAVGTTRRGNEQFF. CDR3 DNA sequence: TGTGCCGTAGGAACCACCCGGAGGGGCAATGAGCAGTTCTTC.

The chain links TRBV7-2 to TRBJ2-7, with TRBD1 identical over 8 bases. The CDR3 has 15 residues. With V trimmed by 5 bases and J by 2 bases, 8 bases remained unmatched. Germline loops: CDR1 SGHTA, CDR2 FQGNSA. The CDR3 DNA is TGTGCCAGCAGCCTGACAGGGGCGAGCACCTACGAGCAGTACGTC. Translated, it gives CASSLTGASTYEQYV.

This clonotype was seen more than once but under ten times. V gene TRBV18 combines with J gene TRBJ2-5; D not resolved. This CDR3 contains 13 residues. V dropped 5 bases and J dropped 2 bases, with 9 bases sitting between them. Germline V gene data show CDR1 as KGHSH and CDR2 as LQKENI. The CDR3 region is CASSGVAQETQYF. In DNA form, the CDR3 reads TGTGCCAGCTCAGGGGTTGCTCAAGAGACCCAGTACTTC.

V is TRBV6-1 and J is TRBJ2-2; TRBD2 is a possible D gene (7 bases). The V end lost 7 bases, the J end lost 4 bases, and 16 bases lay between the germline ends. This CDR3 region has 15 residues. CDR1 and CDR2 from the germline V gene are MNHNS and SASEGT. CDR3 protein: CASTRAGAGTGELFF. CDR3 in DNA: TGTGCCAGCACTCGGGCGGGGGCCGGCACCGGGGAGCTGTTTTTT.

This clonotype was seen repeatedly, ten times or more. This chain uses TRBV10-3 with TRBJ2-7; the D gene is possibly TRBD1 (6 bases). Trimming removed 8 bases at V and 4 bases at J, with 12 bases between. The CDR3 is 12 residues long. In germline, CDR1 is ENHRY, CDR2 SYGVKD. The CDR3 coding sequence is TGTGCCATCCGGGACACCGCTTACGAGCAGTACGTC. Amino acid sequence: CAIRDTAYEQYV.